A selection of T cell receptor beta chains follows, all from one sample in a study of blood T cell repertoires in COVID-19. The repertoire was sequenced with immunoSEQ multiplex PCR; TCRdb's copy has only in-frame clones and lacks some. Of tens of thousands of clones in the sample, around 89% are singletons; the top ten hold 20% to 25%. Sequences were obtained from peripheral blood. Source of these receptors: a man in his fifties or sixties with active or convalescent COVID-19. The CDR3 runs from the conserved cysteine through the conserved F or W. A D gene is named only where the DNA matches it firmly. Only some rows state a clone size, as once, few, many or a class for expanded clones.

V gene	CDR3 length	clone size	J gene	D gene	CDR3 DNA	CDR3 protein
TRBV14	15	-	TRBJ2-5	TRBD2	TGTGCCAGCAGCCTGGGACTAGCGGGAGTAGAGACCCAGTACTTC	CASSLGLAGVETQYF
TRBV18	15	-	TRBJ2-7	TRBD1	TGTGCCAGCTCACCAGAGGGACAGGGGCCCTACGAGCAGTACTTC	CASSPEGQGPYEQYF
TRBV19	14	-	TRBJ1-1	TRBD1	TGTGCCAGTAGTATAGAGGTCAGGGGGAGAGAAGCTTTCTTT	CASSIEVRGREAFF
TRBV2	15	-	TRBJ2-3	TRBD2	TGTGCCAGCAGTTTAGCGGGAGGGAGGGCAGATACGCAGTATTTT	CASSLAGGRADTQYF
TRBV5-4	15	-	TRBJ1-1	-	TGTGCCAGCAGCTTGCCGGGACTCCAGAACACTGAAGCTTTCTTT	CASSLPGLQNTEAFF
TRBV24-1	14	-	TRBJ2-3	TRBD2	TGTGCCACCAGATCTAGCGGGGGCACAGATACGCAGTATTTT	CATRSSGGTDTQYF
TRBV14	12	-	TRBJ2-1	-	TGTGCCAGCAGCCAAACGGGTACTGAGCAGTTCTTC	CASSQTGTEQFF
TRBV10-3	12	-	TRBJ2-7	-	TGTGCCATCAGTACGGGTGACTACGAGCAGTACTTC	CAISTGDYEQYF
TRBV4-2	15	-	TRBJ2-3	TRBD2	TGTGCCAGCAGCCAAGAAGCGGGAGGCACAGATACGCAGTATTTT	CASSQEAGGTDTQYF
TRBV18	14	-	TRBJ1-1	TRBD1	TGTGCCAGCTCCCAACAGGGGGCCGGCACTGAAGCTTTCTTT	CASSQQGAGTEAFF
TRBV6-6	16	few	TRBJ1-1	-	TGTGCCAGCAGTTACAGGGGGAGGGAAGTCCACACTGAAGCTTTCTTT	CASSYRGREVHTEAFF
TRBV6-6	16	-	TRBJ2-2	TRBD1	TGTGCCAGCAGCATCGGACAGGTAGCGAACACCGGGGAGCTGTTTTTT	CASSIGQVANTGELFF
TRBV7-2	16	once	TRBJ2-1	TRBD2	TGTGCCAGCAGCCCCCAAAGCGGGAAATCCTACAATGAGCAGTTCTTC	CASSPQSGKSYNEQFF
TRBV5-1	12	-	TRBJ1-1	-	TGCGCCAGCAGCTCCCCGAGTTCTGAAGCTTTCTTT	CASSSPSSEAFF
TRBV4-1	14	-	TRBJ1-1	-	TGCGCCAGCAGCCAAGTTTATCCGAACACTGAAGCTTTCTTT	CASSQVYPNTEAFF
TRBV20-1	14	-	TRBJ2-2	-	TGCAGTGCTAGTCCGACGGGTCGGGCCGGGGAGCTGTTTTTT	CSASPTGRAGELFF
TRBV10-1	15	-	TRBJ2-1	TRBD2	TGCGCCAGCAGCCCCCTACTAGCGGGAGTGGACGAGCAGTTCTTC	CASSPLLAGVDEQFF
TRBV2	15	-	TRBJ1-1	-	TGTGCCAGCAGCCTAGAAGGGGGGGTGGGCACTGAAGCTTTCTTT	CASSLEGGVGTEAFF
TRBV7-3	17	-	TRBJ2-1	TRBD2	TGTGCCAGCAGCCCCGCCCTACTAGCGGGAGGCAACAATGAGCAGTTCTTC	CASSPALLAGGNNEQFF
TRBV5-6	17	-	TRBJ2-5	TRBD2	TGTGCCAGCAGCTGGCTCGGGACTAGCGTGTACCAAGAGACCCAGTACTTC	CASSWLGTSVYQETQYF
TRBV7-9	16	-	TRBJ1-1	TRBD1	TGTGCCAGCAGCTTTAGGGGGCAGTATCCGAACACTGAAGCTTTCTTT	CASSFRGQYPNTEAFF
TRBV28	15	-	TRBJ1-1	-	TGTGCCAGCAGTTTTCCTGGCGGGCCGAACACTGAAGCTTTCTTT	CASSFPGGPNTEAFF
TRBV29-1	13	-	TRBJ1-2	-	TGCAGCACGCCGGCCAGGGGTGGCTATGGCTACACCTTC	CSTPARGGYGYTF
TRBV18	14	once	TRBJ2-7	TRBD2	TGTGCCAGCTCATCATCTAGCGGGGGGTACGAGCAGTACTTC	CASSSSSGGYEQYF